The text below deals with one TCR beta chain. This sample was taken from a study of blood T cell repertoires in COVID-19. Study background: Samples of COVID-19 (acute and convalescent) were obtained from the United States, Italy and Spain. In each case, the material was cDNA or gDNA derived from T cells, B-cell-depleted T cells, or PBMCs.

Original handling: By means of reference gene primer amplification, nucleated cell counts were estimated. Sequencing was performed with immunoSEQ multiplex PCR; in TCRdb, only in-frame clones are kept and a portion is missing. V and J calls and clone size are copied from that table; D and trimming were computed from the DNA. Among about 180,000 clones listed, 80% to 90% were seen once. This CDR3 has 15 amino acids. Germline V gives CDR1 LNHDA, CDR2 SQIVND (reference sequence). Trimming stripped 3 bases from V and 4 bases from J, with 13 bases between. Material: peripheral blood. This TCR came from a man aged 45 to 65 with active or convalescent COVID-19. The chain combines TRBV19 with TRBJ1-5; maybe TRBD1 (6 bases). CDR3 bases: TGTGCCAGTAGTATTGGCTACAGGGTTAATCAGCCCCAGCATTTT. Translated, it gives CASSIGYRVNQPQHF.